A selection of T cell receptor beta chains follows, all from one sample in a study of vaccination and CD4 T cells after COVID-19. These receptors have no identified antigens. TCRdb analysed the PCR reads with MiXCR anew, one entry per CDR3 protein. The sample lists some 13,000 distinct CDR3 sequences; 56% were seen once. The sequenced sample was CD4+ T cells from blood, cultured in vitro. The receptors stem from a human donor who had recovered from COVID-19. CDR3s include the opening cysteine and the closing phenylalanine or tryptophan. Fields, in order: clone size, V gene, J gene, D gene, CDR3 DNA, CDR3 protein. A D gene is named only where the DNA matches it firmly. Clone sizes are given selectively: once, few, many, or a class where the clone is expanded.

.	TRBV19	TRBJ2-5	.	TGTGCCAGTAGTATGGGGGGCACGGAAGAGACCCAGTACTTC	CASSMGGTEETQYF
.	TRBV20-1	TRBJ2-1	.	TGCAGTGCTAGAGAGAGTGTGCATGAGCAGTTCTTC	CSARESVHEQFF
.	TRBV20-1	TRBJ1-1	TRBD1	TGCAGTGCTCGGACAGGGCGAGAGAACACTGAAGCTTTCTTT	CSARTGRENTEAFF
once	TRBV18	TRBJ2-5	.	TGTGCCAGCTCAGCGGGACAGAGGCAAGAGACCCAGTACTTC	CASSAGQRQETQYF
few	TRBV7-2	TRBJ1-5	.	TGTGCCAGCAGCTGGGGGTGGGATCAGCCCCAGCATTTT	CASSWGWDQPQHF
.	TRBV27	TRBJ2-5	.	TGTGCCACCCGGGGAGGAGAGACCCAGTACTTC	CATRGGETQYF
.	TRBV5-1	TRBJ1-1	.	TGCGCCAGCAGCTTGGTACTGGGGAGGGACACTGAAGCTTTCTTT	CASSLVLGRDTEAFF
.	TRBV6-1	TRBJ1-1	TRBD1	TGTGCCAGCAGTGCCGGGACAGGGGACACTGAAGCTTTCTTT	CASSAGTGDTEAFF
.	TRBV20-1	TRBJ2-2	TRBD2	TGCAGTGCTAGCGCTCCTAGCGGGAGAGCTACCGGGGAGCTGTTTTTT	CSASAPSGRATGELFF
.	TRBV14	TRBJ2-7	.	TGTGCCAGCAGCCGAGACAGGACCAGCTCCTACGAGCAGTACTTC	CASSRDRTSSYEQYF
.	TRBV19	TRBJ1-5	.	TGTGCCAGTAGTATGGGGGCCCAGCCCCAGCATTTT	CASSMGAQPQHF
.	TRBV6-1	TRBJ1-2	.	TGTGCCAGCAGTGTCGGGGTCTATGGCTACACCTTC	CASSVGVYGYTF
.	TRBV12-3/TRBV12-4	TRBJ2-7	.	TGTGCCAGCCGAAACGGGCGGAGGTACGAGCAGTACTTC	CASRNGRRYEQYF
.	TRBV25-1	TRBJ1-2	.	TGTGCCAGCAGTGAAGGGGTGGACTATGGCTACACCTTC	CASSEGVDYGYTF
.	TRBV30	TRBJ2-3	.	TGTGCCTGGAGTGTACGAGCTGCAGGGTTCGGCACAGATACGCAGTATTTT	CAWSVRAAGFGTDTQYF
few	TRBV27	TRBJ1-1	TRBD1	TGTGCCAGCAGACCCTTACAGGGGTTCGCTGAAGCTTTCTTT	CASRPLQGFAEAFF
.	TRBV7-2	TRBJ1-2	.	TGTGCCAGCAGCTTAGACCAGGGGTTCTATGGCTACACCTTC	CASSLDQGFYGYTF
.	TRBV5-1	TRBJ2-1	TRBD1	TGCGCCAGCAGCTTGCTCGCAGGGGGCTTGAATGAGCAGTTCTTC	CASSLLAGGLNEQFF
few	TRBV28	TRBJ1-5	.	TGTGCCAGCAGCTTAGATCAGCCCCAGCATTTT	CASSLDQPQHF
.	TRBV12-3/TRBV12-4	TRBJ2-7	TRBD1	TGTGCCAGCACCCAGACAGGGAGCTCCTACGAGCAGTACTTC	CASTQTGSSYEQYF
.	TRBV6-4	TRBJ2-2	TRBD2	TGTGCCAGCAGTGCGCTAGCGGGAGTGCAAACCGGGGAGCTGTTTTTT	CASSALAGVQTGELFF
.	TRBV11-2	TRBJ1-5	.	TGTGCCAGCAGCTTAGACAAGAATCAGCCCCAGCATTTT	CASSLDKNQPQHF
few	TRBV6-1	TRBJ1-5	TRBD1	TGTGCCAGCAGATCTGACAGGGTGAGAGATCAGCCCCAGCATTTT	CASRSDRVRDQPQHF
once	TRBV6-5	TRBJ2-7	.	TGTGCCAGCAGTTCCTCGTCCTACGAGCAGTACTTC	CASSSSSYEQYF
.	TRBV27	TRBJ1-6	.	TGTGCCAGCAGTTTTCGACGGGGGGCGGGCTCACCCCTCCACTTT	CASSFRRGAGSPLHF
.	TRBV19	TRBJ2-3	TRBD1	TGTGCCAGTAGCAAAACAGGGGGCGGTCGTTATTATACGCAGTATTTT	CASSKTGGGRYYTQYF
.	TRBV7-7	TRBJ2-1	.	TGTGCCAGCAGCTTAGGAACCAATTACAATGAGCAGTTCTTC	CASSLGTNYNEQFF
few	TRBV6-1	TRBJ1-2	.	TGTGCCAGCCGGACCGGGGGGTGGATGGATGGCTACACCTTC	CASRTGGWMDGYTF
.	TRBV6-1	TRBJ1-2	.	TGTGCCATCCACCCGTATGGCTACACCTTC	CAIHPYGYTF
.	TRBV20-1	TRBJ2-7	TRBD2	TGCAGTGTTGGGACTAGCGGGTCCTACGAGCAGTACTTC	CSVGTSGSYEQYF
few	TRBV20-1	TRBJ2-7	.	TGCAGTGCTTTATCCCATAAAACCTACGAGCAGTACTTC	CSALSHKTYEQYF
few	TRBV27	TRBJ2-1	.	TGTGCCAGCAGTCTAACCCGAACCTACAATGAGCAGTTCTTC	CASSLTRTYNEQFF
.	TRBV10-1	TRBJ2-3	TRBD2	TGCGCCAGCAGTCTAGGCAGCGGGAAGGTGACAGATACGCAGTATTTT	CASSLGSGKVTDTQYF
.	TRBV28	TRBJ2-3	TRBD1	TGTGCCAGCAGTTACTCACAGGGGGGCCGGGATACGCAGTATTTT	CASSYSQGGRDTQYF
.	TRBV20-1	TRBJ1-3	.	TGCAGTGCCTGGAGGGGGGCGCCGGGAAACACCATATATTTT	CSAWRGAPGNTIYF
.	TRBV30	TRBJ2-3	TRBD1	TGTGCCTGGAGTGAAGGGGGCTACACAGATACGCAGTATTTT	CAWSEGGYTDTQYF